These 24 T cell receptor beta chains came from one sample sequenced in a study of early T cells in non-severe SARS-CoV-2 infection. MiXCR, applied by TCRdb to the 5' RACE reads, yields one record per CDR3 protein. The sample consists of tens of thousands of distinct CDR3 sequences, more than 8% of them appearing once. Input material: whole blood. The receptors derive from an adult who was a healthcare worker with PCR-confirmed SARS-CoV-2 infection or an uninfected control (not recorded which).

J is TRBJ2-7 and V is TRBV20-1, with D possibly TRBD1 on 6 matching bases. This CDR3 region has 13 residues. Germline V lookup: CDR1 DFQATT, CDR2 SNEGSKA (reference sequence). V lost 6 bases, J lost 2 bases, and 14 bases lay in between. CDR3 bases: TGCAGTGCCGCCGGTGACAGGACCTACGAGCAGTACTTC. This translates into CSAAGDRTYEQYF.

This clonotype was seen more than once but under ten times. The chain couples TRBV28 to TRBJ2-7, with TRBD1 matching 10 bases. The CDR3 is 15 amino acids. CDR1 is MDHEN and CDR2 is SYDVKM in the germline V gene. V shed 5 bases, J shed 3 bases, and the junction held 7 bases outside the gene matches. The CDR3 DNA sequence: TGTGCCAGCAGTCACCCGGGACAGGGGAACTACGAGCAGTACTTC. The encoded protein is CASSHPGQGNYEQYF.

This clonotype has at least ten counts. The gene calls are TRBV7-8 and TRBJ2-3; 9 positions agree with TRBD1. The CDR3 covers 15 residues. Per the germline V gene, CDR1 is SGHVS and CDR2 is FQNEAQ. Trimming took 3 bases from V and 2 from J; bases not matched to a gene: 3. For the CDR3, the DNA is TGTGCCAGCAGCTTCCGGGACAGGGACACAGATACGCAGTATTTT. This translates into CASSFRDRDTDTQYF.

This clonotype came up a few times. This chain joins TRBV29-1 and TRBJ2-5; TRBD1 might be the D (6 bases). The germline V and J ends were trimmed by 2 bases and 1 base, with 11 bases remaining between them. Germline assignment: CDR1 SQVTM and CDR2 ANQGSEA. The CDR3 is made up of 14 amino acids. CDR3 bases: TGCAGCGTTGAATTTGGGACAACCCAAGAGACCCAGTACTTC. Its translation is CSVEFGTTQETQYF. The whole variable domain, remainder taken from reference TRBV29-1 and TRBJ2-5, is SAVISQKPSRDICQRGTSLTIQCQVDSQVTMMFWYRQQPGQSLTLIATANQGSEATYESGFVIDKFPISRPNLTFSTLTVSNMSPEDSSIYLCSVEFGTTQETQYFGPGTRLLVL.

The chain couples TRBV28 to TRBJ1-2; 7 nucleotides align to TRBD1. V lost 5 bases, J lost 5 bases, and 14 bases stayed unmatched. The CDR3 is 16 residues long. Germline V lookup: CDR1 MDHEN, CDR2 SYDVKM. The CDR3 sequence is CASSPPGQPTAYGYTF. CDR3 sequence (DNA): TGTGCCAGCAGTCCCCCGGGACAGCCCACCGCTTATGGCTACACCTTC.

The rearrangement joins TRBV6-1 to TRBJ1-1, with D tentatively TRBD1 (5 bases). V dropped 6 bases and J dropped 3 bases, with 11 bases sitting between them. The CDR3 contains 13 residues. CDR1 and CDR2 from the germline V gene are MNHNS and SASEGT. Written as DNA, the CDR3 is TGTGCCAGCAGGGGGGTGGGAGACACTGAAGCTTTCTTT. Residues: CASRGVGDTEAFF.

The V call is TRBV11-2, the J call TRBJ1-2; TRBD1 is a possible D gene (5 bases). Germline V lookup: CDR1 SGHAT, CDR2 FQNNGV. V lost 8 bases, J lost 5 bases, and 12 bases lay in between. This CDR3 spans 12 amino acids. This CDR3 reads CASEGGAYGYTF. The CDR3 DNA sequence: TGTGCCAGCGAAGGCGGGGCTTATGGCTACACCTTC.

This clonotype was counted ten times or more. The rearrangement uses TRBV18 and TRBJ1-5; D is uncertain. The CDR3 length is 14 residues. V was pared by 2 bases and J by 2 bases, with 7 bases between. Germline CDR1 and CDR2: KGHSH and LQKENI. CDR3 in DNA: TGTGCCAGCTCACCAATCGGGGGCAATCAGCCCCAGCATTTT. Its protein is CASSPIGGNQPQHF.

This chain uses TRBV6-6 with TRBJ2-5; TRBD2 is a possible D gene (6 bases). V lost 6 bases and J 1 base, leaving 12 bases between the germline ends. The CDR3 consists of 14 residues. Germline lookup yields CDR1 MNHNY and CDR2 SVGAGI (reference sequence). CDR3 sequence (DNA): TGTGCCAGCAGATCCTACGGGGGCCAAGAGACCCAGTACTTC. As protein: CASRSYGGQETQYF.

This clonotype was recorded many times. This rearrangement joins TRBV6-6 to TRBJ1-6; D not resolved. V was shortened by 2 bases and J by 0 bases, with 17 bases between the two germline ends. CDR3 length: 19 residues. Per germline, CDR1 MNHNY and CDR2 SVGAGI (reference sequence). Here the CDR3 DNA reads TGTGCCAGCAGTTACCAGGATCTAAGGACGAGCTCCTATAATTCACCCCTCCACTTT. It yields the protein CASSYQDLRTSSYNSPLHF.

In its sample, this clonotype was seen many times. The chain carries TRBV7-9 and TRBJ1-6, with a possible D match to TRBD1 (6 bases). The V and J ends lost 5 bases and 5 bases respectively, with 13 bases between them. Germline-derived CDR1 and CDR2 are SEHNR and FQNEAQ (reference sequence). The CDR3 length is 15 residues. CDR3 DNA sequence: TGTGCCAGCAGCCCCCGGGGACACAATAATTCACCCCTCCACTTT. Encoded protein: CASSPRGHNNSPLHF.

The chain is built from TRBV4-2 and TRBJ2-4, with TRBD2 identical over 8 bases. Germline CDR1 is LGHNA and CDR2 is YNFKEQ. This CDR3 is built from 14 residues. Trimming took 4 bases from V and 6 from J; bases not matched to a gene: 5. CDR3 sequence reads: CASSPGGAGNIQYF. Here the CDR3 DNA reads TGTGCCAGCAGCCCCGGGGGGGCCGGAAACATTCAGTACTTC.

This chain links TRBV6-6 with TRBJ2-5; the D gene is possibly TRBD1 (6 bases). V was shortened by 5 bases and J by 3 bases, with 10 bases between the two germline ends. The CDR3 spans 13 residues. From germline, CDR1 is MNHNY and CDR2 SVGAGI (reference sequence). The CDR3 sequence is CASSQDRKETQYF. The CDR3, as DNA: TGTGCCAGCAGTCAGGACAGAAAAGAGACCCAGTACTTC.

This clonotype was found many times. The rearrangement links TRBV6-2 or TRBV6-3 to TRBJ2-1; 8 positions match TRBD2. CDR1 and CDR2 from the germline V gene are MNHEY and SVGEGT. Trimming at V came to 4 bases and at J to 5 bases, leaving 10 bases not matched to a gene. This CDR3 has 16 amino acids. This CDR3 reads CASSSVTSGGNNEQFF. For the CDR3, the DNA is TGTGCCAGCAGTTCGGTAACTAGCGGAGGTAACAATGAGCAGTTCTTC.

This clonotype was recorded many times. The chain has TRBV5-4 and TRBJ2-1; TRBD1 matches at 8 bases. V was clipped by 4 bases and J by 5 bases; unmatched bases: 5. Looked up from germline, CDR1 is SGHNT and CDR2 is YYREEE (reference sequence). This CDR3 is 14 amino acids long. In DNA, the CDR3 is TGTGCCAGCAGCCGGGACAGGAACCACAATGAGCAGTTCTTC. It translates to CASSRDRNHNEQFF.

This clonotype came up a few times. The V and J genes are TRBV5-1 and TRBJ2-7; a weak D match, TRBD1 (6 bases). This CDR3 has 12 residues. Trimming pared 4 bases from V and 7 bases from J, leaving 12 bases between. Germline loops: CDR1 SGHRS, CDR2 YFSETQ. For the CDR3, the DNA is TGCGCCAGCAGCCAGGGGTTTGGGGAGCAGTACTTC. Translation: CASSQGFGEQYF. Full variable domain (outside the CDR3, taken from reference TRBV5-1 and TRBJ2-7): KAGVTQTPRYLIKTRGQQVTLSCSPISGHRSVSWYQQTPGQGLQFLFEYFSETQRNKGNFPGRFSGRQFSNSRSEMNVSTLELGDSALYLCASSQGFGEQYFGPGTRLTVT.

This clonotype was detected only a few times. J is TRBJ2-4 and V is TRBV15; D not resolved. This CDR3 is built from 15 residues. CDR1 LNHNV and CDR2 YYDKDF come from the germline V gene (reference sequence). V lost 0 bases and J lost 3, with 9 bases in between. This chain's CDR3 is CATSRELALKNIQYF. CDR3 nucleotides: TGTGCCACCAGCAGAGAATTGGCACTCAAAAACATTCAGTACTTC.

The chain combines TRBV7-3 with TRBJ1-1, with no clear D. The CDR3 is 13 amino acids. In germline, CDR1 is SGHTA, CDR2 FQGTGA. The V gene lost 0 bases and the J gene lost 1 base, with 3 bases spanning the gap. The CDR3 bases are TGTGCCAGCAGCTTAACAGGGAACACTGAAGCTTTCTTT. This gives the protein CASSLTGNTEAFF.

V is TRBV29-1 and J is TRBJ1-2; D remains ambiguous. The CDR3 length is 11 residues. Trimming shortened V by 7 bases and J by 8 bases, and 14 bases separated the two germline ends. Germline V gene sequence: CDR1 SQVTM, CDR2 ANQGSEA. CDR3 loop: CSGRTDGGYTF. The CDR3 coding sequence is TGCAGCGGGCGGACGGACGGGGGCTACACCTTC.

The chain has TRBV29-1 and TRBJ2-1; no reliable D call. Germline CDR1 reads SQVTM; CDR2 reads ANQGSEA. Trimming pared 1 base from V and 9 bases from J, leaving 4 bases between. The CDR3 runs to 10 residues. The CDR3 sequence: CSVEGGEQFF. The CDR3 DNA sequence: TGCAGCGTTGAAGGCGGTGAGCAGTTCTTC.

This clonotype has at least ten counts. The rearrangement joins TRBV6-5 to TRBJ2-5; either TRBD1 or TRBD2 may supply D (5 bases each). Trimming shortened V by 6 bases and J by 7 bases, and 18 bases separated the two germline ends. This CDR3 comprises 14 residues. In germline, CDR1 is MNHEY, CDR2 SVGAGI. DNA of the CDR3: TGTGCCAGCAGCTCCCGGCAGGTTGGGGGGACCCAGTACTTC. This gives the protein CASSSRQVGGTQYF.

Many counts were recorded for this clonotype. The V gene is TRBV5-6, the J gene TRBJ2-3, with 11 bases lining up with TRBD2. There are 18 residues in the CDR3. The trim removed 3 bases at V and 2 bases at J, leaving 11 bases unmatched. The V gene's germline CDR1 is SGHDT and CDR2 YYEEEE. CDR3 coding DNA: TGTGCCAGCAGCTCCGGGGATTTAGCGGGGGGGCCCACAGATACGCAGTATTTT. Its protein is CASSSGDLAGGPTDTQYF.

This clonotype was seen ten or more times. V usage is TRBV29-1 and J usage is TRBJ2-1; D might be TRBD2 (5 bases). Per germline, CDR1 SQVTM and CDR2 ANQGSEA. V was trimmed by 4 bases and J by 5 bases, leaving 18 bases between them. There are 15 residues in the CDR3. The CDR3 bases are TGCAGCGTTGGGCTTCTCCTGAGGGTCGACAATGAGCAGTTCTTC. Protein: CSVGLLLRVDNEQFF.

The chain combines TRBV19 with TRBJ2-5; 7 bases line up with TRBD2. The trim removed 5 bases at V and 7 bases at J, leaving 13 bases unmatched. The CDR3 sequence is 15 residues long. Germline-derived CDR1 and CDR2 are LNHDA and SQIVND (reference sequence). This CDR3 reads CASSPSGERGGTQYF. The CDR3 nucleotides are TGTGCCAGTAGTCCCTCCGGGGAGCGGGGAGGGACCCAGTACTTC.